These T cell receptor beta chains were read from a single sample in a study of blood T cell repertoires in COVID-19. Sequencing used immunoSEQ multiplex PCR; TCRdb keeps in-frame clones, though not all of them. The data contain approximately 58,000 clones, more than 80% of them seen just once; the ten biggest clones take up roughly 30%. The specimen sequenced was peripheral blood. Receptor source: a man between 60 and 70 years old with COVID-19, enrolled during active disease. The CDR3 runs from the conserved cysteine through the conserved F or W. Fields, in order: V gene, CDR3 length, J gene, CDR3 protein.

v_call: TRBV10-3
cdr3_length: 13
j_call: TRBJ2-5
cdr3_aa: CAGAGAAQETQYF

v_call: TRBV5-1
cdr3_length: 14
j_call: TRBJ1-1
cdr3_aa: CASSLSQGGTEAFF

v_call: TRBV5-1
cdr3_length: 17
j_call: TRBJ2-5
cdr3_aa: CASSLEASGSAMKTQYF

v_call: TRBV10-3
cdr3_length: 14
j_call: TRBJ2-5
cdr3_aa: CAIAQGGIQETQYF

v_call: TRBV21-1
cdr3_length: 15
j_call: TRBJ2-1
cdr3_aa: CASSKVETLNNEQFF

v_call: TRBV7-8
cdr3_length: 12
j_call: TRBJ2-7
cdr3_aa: CASSLGGLEQYF

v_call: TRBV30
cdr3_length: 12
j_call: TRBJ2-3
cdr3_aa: CAWSLRTDTQYF

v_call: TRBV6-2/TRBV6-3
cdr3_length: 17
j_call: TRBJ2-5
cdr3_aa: CASSSPIPDGGGETQYF

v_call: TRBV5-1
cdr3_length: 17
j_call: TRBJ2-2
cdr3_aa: CASSLDLGLANTGELFF

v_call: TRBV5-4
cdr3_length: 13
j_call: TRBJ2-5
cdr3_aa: CASSPVGGQAQYF

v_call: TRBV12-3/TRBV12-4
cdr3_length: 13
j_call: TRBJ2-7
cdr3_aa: CASSLSNSYEQYF

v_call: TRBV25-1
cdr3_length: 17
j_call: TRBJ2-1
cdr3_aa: CASSDLGGLAGANEQFF

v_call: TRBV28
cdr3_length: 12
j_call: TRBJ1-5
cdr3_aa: CASTQGSQPQHF

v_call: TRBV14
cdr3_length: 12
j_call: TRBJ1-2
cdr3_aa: CASSQTNYGYTF

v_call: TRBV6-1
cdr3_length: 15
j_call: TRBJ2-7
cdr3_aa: CASSDINRGAYEQYF

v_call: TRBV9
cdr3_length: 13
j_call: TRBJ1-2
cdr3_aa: CASSRVHNYGYTF

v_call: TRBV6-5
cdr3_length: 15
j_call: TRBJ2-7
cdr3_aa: CASTLRRGPLYEQYF

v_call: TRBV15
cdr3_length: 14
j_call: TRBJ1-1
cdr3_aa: CATSREGDNTEAFF

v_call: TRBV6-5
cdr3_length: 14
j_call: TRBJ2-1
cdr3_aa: CASSYGTKYNEQFF

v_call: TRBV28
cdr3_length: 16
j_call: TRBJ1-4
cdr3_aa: CASSPDRGHGNEKLFF

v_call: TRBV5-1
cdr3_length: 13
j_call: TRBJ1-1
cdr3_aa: CASSSGGDTEAFF

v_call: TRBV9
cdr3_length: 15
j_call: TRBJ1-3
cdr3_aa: CASSTRTVSGNTIYF

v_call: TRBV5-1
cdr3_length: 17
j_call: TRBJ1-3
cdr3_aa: CASRPGGDGLSGNTIYF

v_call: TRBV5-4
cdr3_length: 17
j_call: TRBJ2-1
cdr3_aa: CASSLAGRGGRYNEQFF

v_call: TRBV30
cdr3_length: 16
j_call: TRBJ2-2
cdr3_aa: CAWSKLTGRGTGELFF

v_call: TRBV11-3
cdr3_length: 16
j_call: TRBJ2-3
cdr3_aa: CASSPGTGSRTDTQYF

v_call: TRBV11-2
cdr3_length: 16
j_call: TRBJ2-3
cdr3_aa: CASSSWLAGLMNTQYF

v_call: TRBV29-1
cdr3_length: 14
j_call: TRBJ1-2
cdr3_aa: CSVPPRGQGYGYTF

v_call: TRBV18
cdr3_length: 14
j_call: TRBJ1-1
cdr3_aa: CASSPLDSNTEAFF

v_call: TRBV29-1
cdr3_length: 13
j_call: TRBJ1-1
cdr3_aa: CSSKQDRAGEAFF

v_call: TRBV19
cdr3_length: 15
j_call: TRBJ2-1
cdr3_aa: CATTTPGLAANEQFF

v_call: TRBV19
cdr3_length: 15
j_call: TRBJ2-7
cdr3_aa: CASSIDLGKTYEQYF

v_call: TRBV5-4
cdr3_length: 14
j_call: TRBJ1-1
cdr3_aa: CASSLEASNTEAFF

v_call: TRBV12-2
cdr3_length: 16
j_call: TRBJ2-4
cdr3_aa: CASRSPGGGTKNIQYF

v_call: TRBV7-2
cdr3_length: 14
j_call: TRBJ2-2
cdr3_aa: CASSLDRGPGELFF

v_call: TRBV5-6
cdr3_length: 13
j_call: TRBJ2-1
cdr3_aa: CASSLELYNEQFF

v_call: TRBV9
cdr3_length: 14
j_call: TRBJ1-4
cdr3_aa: CASSGRQGNEKLFF

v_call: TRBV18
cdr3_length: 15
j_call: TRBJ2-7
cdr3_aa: CASSPTAGTSYEQYF

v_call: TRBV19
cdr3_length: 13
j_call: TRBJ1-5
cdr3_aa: CASSTGVGQPQHF

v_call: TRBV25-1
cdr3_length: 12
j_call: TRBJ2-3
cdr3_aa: CASRESTDTQYF

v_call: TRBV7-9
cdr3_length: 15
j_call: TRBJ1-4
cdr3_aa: CASSSAQGADEKLFF

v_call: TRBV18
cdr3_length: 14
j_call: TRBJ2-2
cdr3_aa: CASSPLTEAGELFF

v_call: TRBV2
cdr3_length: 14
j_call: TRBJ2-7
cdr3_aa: CASSEARVDYEQYF

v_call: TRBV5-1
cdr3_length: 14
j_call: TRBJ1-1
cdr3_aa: CASSAGTSNTEAFF

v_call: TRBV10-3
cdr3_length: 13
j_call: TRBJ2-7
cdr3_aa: CAAVGTKNYEQYF

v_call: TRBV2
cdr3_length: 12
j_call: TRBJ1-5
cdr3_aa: CASSQQGPPQHF

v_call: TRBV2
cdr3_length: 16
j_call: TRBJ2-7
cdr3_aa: CASRVETGDRFYEQYF

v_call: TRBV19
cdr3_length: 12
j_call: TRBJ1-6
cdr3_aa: CASRWAGRSLHF

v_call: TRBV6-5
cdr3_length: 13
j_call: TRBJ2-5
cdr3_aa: CAVGATLGETQYF

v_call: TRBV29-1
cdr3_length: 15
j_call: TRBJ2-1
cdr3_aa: CSVDTDRVSYNEQFF

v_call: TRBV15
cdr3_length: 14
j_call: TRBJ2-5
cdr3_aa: CATSLRRGAETQYF